This T cell receptor (beta chain) is from a study of molecular identifiers for immune sequencing clone quantification. Study overall: Across replicate runs, RNA obtained from 20,000 or 100,000 naive CD8 cells was divided into five, with four undergoing sequencing.

Each CDR3 protein is one row after TCRdb ran MiXCR on the PCR reads. The sample carries a few hundred thousand distinct CDR3 sequences, around 25% recorded once. The CDR3 totals 14 residues. From germline, CDR1 is LGHDT and CDR2 YNNKEL (reference sequence). The V end lost 1 base, the J end lost 3 bases, and 7 bases lay between the germline ends. The specimen sequenced was naive CD8+ T cells from blood, with Jurkat cell RNA spiked in. This sample's subset: FACS-sorted CD8+CD4-CCR7+CD45RA+ naive T cells. This clonotype was obtained from a human donor in good health. Some libraries in this study had Jurkat cell RNA spiked in. J is TRBJ1-5 and V is TRBV3-1; D ambiguous. CDR3 protein: CASSQVSSNQPQHF. DNA of the CDR3: TGTGCCAGCAGCCAAGTGTCGTCCAATCAGCCCCAGCATTTT. Together with reference TRBV3-1 and TRBJ1-5, the CDR3 gives the full variable domain: DTAVSQTPKYLVTQMGNDKSIKCEQNLGHDTMYWYKQDSKKFLKIMFSYNNKELIINETVPNRFSPKSPDKAHLNLHINSLELGDSAVYFCASSQVSSNQPQHFGDGTRLSIL.